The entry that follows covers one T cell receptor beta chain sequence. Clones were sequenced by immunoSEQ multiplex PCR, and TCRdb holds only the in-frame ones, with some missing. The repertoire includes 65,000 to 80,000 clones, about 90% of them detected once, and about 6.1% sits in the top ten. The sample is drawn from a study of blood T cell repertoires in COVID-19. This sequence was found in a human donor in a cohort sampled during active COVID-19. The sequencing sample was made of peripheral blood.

The CDR3 spells CASGLRGNTEAFF. The CDR3 bases are TGTGCTAGTGGTTTGAGGGGGAACACTGAAGCTTTCTTT. The chain has TRBV12-5 and TRBJ1-1, with D perhaps TRBD1 (5 bases). Trimming left V 2 bases short and J 1 base short, with 5 bases between. Per the germline V gene, CDR1 is LGHNT and CDR2 is FRNRAP. The CDR3 contains 13 residues.